Following are 10 T cell receptor beta chains from one sample sequenced in a study of blood T cells in healthy people across ages. Primers used in a second PCR of about 6 to 11 cycles were a sample-barcoded 5' primer and a J-beta primer mix. TCRdb called the 5' RACE reads again in MiXCR, with one record for every CDR3 protein. The sample has some 920,000 distinct CDR3 sequences; approximately 50% are singletons. Specimen: blood. These receptors originate from a woman aged 60-75 years in good health.

A remark on this clonotype: A single base separates this from a much larger clone, so it may be a read error. The chain joins TRBV7-9 to TRBJ1-2; 10 bases are a match to TRBD1. The CDR3 has 15 amino acids. The germline CDR1 and CDR2 sequences are SEHNR and FQNEAQ (reference sequence). The CDR3 DNA follows: TGTGCCGGCAGCAGTTTCGGGACAGGGGAAAATGGCTACACCTTC. This translates into CAGSSFGTGENGYTF.

As DNA, the CDR3 is TGTGCCAGCAGATTAAGGAGGGGGGGCCAGGGGCCGAACTATGGCTACACCTTC. This translates into CASRLRRGGQGPNYGYTF. The chain recombines TRBV7-9 with TRBJ1-2; perhaps TRBD1 as D (6 bases). In germline, CDR1 is SEHNR, CDR2 FQNEAQ (reference sequence). V was clipped by 6 bases and J by 2 bases, with 25 bases between them. The CDR3 sequence is 18 residues long. The full variable domain, rest sourced from reference TRBV7-9 and TRBJ1-2, is DTGVSQNPRHKITKRGQNVTFRCDPISEHNRLYWYRQTLGQGPEFLTYFQNEAQLEKSRLLSDRFSAERPKGSFSTLEIQRTEQGDSAMYLCASRLRRGGQGPNYGYTFGSGTRLTVV.

This clonotype was counted between two and nine times. The V and J genes are TRBV6-1 and TRBJ2-7; no clear D gene. The CDR3 runs to 12 residues. Germline assignment: CDR1 MNHNS and CDR2 SASEGT. Trimming pared 2 bases from V and 2 bases from J, leaving 4 bases between. This chain's CDR3 is CASSETPYEQYF. CDR3 nucleotides: TGTGCCAGCAGTGAAACACCCTACGAGCAGTACTTC.

The V call is TRBV20-1, the J call TRBJ1-5; TRBD1 matches 8 bases. CDR3 length: 18 amino acids. Germline assignment: CDR1 DFQATT and CDR2 SNEGSKA (reference sequence). Trimming removed 0 bases from V and 0 bases from J; junction bases left unmatched: 10. CDR3 in amino acids: CSARDRGGTGYSNQPQHF. As DNA, the CDR3 is TGCAGTGCTAGAGATCGAGGGGGGACAGGTTATAGCAATCAGCCCCAGCATTTT.

This chain links TRBV2 with TRBJ2-7; 7 bases are shared with TRBD1. This CDR3 is built from 13 residues. Germline loops: CDR1 SNHLY, CDR2 FYNNEI. Trimming at V came to 7 bases and at J to 6 bases, leaving 9 bases not matched to a gene. CDR3 residues: CASKGRGLGEQYF. In nucleotides, the CDR3 is TGTGCCAGCAAGGGCAGGGGGTTAGGCGAGCAGTACTTC.

The J gene is TRBJ2-1, the V gene TRBV6-1; a possible D gene is TRBD2 (6 bases). The CDR3 is 12 amino acids. The V and J ends lost 11 bases and 10 bases respectively, with 18 bases between them. CDR1 and CDR2 from the germline V gene are MNHNS and SASEGT. CDR3 nucleotides: TGTGCCGGATCGCGGGGTAGCGAAGAGCAGTTCTTC. Encoded protein: CAGSRGSEEQFF.

This clonotype turned up a few times. The chain uses TRBV20-1 and TRBJ2-3; D not certain. V lost 5 bases and J lost 1, with 10 bases in between. CDR3 length: 13 residues. Germline values: CDR1 DFQATT, CDR2 SNEGSKA (reference sequence). The CDR3 loop is CSAAKSGTDTQYF. In nucleotides, the CDR3 is TGCAGTGCTGCCAAGAGCGGCACAGATACGCAGTATTTT.

The gene calls are TRBV9 and TRBJ2-5; D is tentatively TRBD1 or TRBD2 (6 bases each). This CDR3 contains 15 residues. CDR1 is SGDLS, CDR2 YYNGEE, per germline. Deletions cut 3 bases from V and 5 bases from J, with 17 bases between. The CDR3 region is CASSADWGAGETQYF. The CDR3 DNA sequence: TGTGCCAGCAGCGCAGACTGGGGGGCTGGGGAGACCCAGTACTTC. The entire variable domain, with the rest obtained from reference TRBV9 and TRBJ2-5, is as follows: DSGVTQTPKHLITATGQRVTLRCSPRSGDLSVYWYQQSLDQGLQFLIQYYNGEERAKGNILERFSAQQFPDLHSELNLSSLELGDSALYFCASSADWGAGETQYFGPGTRLLVL.

The chain carries TRBV20-1 and TRBJ1-5; maybe TRBD1 (6 bases). Germline assignment: CDR1 DFQATT and CDR2 SNEGSKA (reference sequence). This CDR3 is 13 amino acids long. The V end was cut by 3 bases, the J end by 5 bases, with 11 bases between. The CDR3 protein is CSASSSGDQPQHF. CDR3 nucleotide sequence: TGCAGTGCTAGTAGTTCAGGGGATCAGCCCCAGCATTTT.

The sample holds one count of this clonotype. The chain is built from TRBV3-1 and TRBJ2-1; possibly TRBD2 for D (6 bases). The closer fit of TRBJ2-7 to the DNA end suggests the J call may be wrong. The germline V gene encodes CDR1 LGHDT and CDR2 YNNKEL (reference sequence). This CDR3 region has 16 residues. The CDR3 region is CASSSFVAGKYNEQYF. The CDR3 DNA sequence: TGTGCCAGCTCATCGTTCGTTGCGGGGAAATACAATGAGCAGTACTTC.